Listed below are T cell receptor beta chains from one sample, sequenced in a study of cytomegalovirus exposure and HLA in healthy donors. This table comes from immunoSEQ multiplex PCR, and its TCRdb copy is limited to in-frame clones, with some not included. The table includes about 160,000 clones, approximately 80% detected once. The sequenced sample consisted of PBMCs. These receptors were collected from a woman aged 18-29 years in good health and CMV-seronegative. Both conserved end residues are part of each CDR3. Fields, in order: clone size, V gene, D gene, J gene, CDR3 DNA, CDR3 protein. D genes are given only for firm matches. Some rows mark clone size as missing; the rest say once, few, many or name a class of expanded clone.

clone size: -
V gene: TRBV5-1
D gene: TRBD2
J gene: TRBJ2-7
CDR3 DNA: TGCGCCAGCAGAACCAGCGGGAGCCGCTCCTACGAGCAGTACTTC
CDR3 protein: CASRTSGSRSYEQYF

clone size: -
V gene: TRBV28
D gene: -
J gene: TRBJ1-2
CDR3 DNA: TGTGCCAGCAGTTTTGGGTCGGGCGGGGTGGCCGTCACCTTC
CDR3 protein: CASSFGSGGVAVTF

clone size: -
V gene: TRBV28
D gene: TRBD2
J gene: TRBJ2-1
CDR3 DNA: TGTGCCAGCAGCTCTCCCGCCGGGACTATCGATGAGCAGTTCTTC
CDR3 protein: CASSSPAGTIDEQFF

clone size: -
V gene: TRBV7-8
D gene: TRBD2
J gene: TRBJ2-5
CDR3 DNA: TGTGCCAGCAGCCTCGGACTAGAAGAGACCCAGTACTTC
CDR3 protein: CASSLGLEETQYF

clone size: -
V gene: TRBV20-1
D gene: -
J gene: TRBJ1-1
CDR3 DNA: TGCAGTGCCAACGGGATCACTGAAGCTTTCTTT
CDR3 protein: CSANGITEAFF

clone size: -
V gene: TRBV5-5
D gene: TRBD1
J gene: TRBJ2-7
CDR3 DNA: TGTGCCAGCAGCTATGTCAGGGGGTACGAGCAGTACTTC
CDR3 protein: CASSYVRGYEQYF

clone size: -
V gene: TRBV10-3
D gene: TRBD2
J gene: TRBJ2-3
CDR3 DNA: TGTGCCATCAGGCGGGAGGGCCGAACAGATACGCAGTATTTT
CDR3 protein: CAIRREGRTDTQYF

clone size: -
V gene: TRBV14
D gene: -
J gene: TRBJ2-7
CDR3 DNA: TGTGCCAGCAGCCAAGATTGGGGGCGCGAGTACGACGAGCAGTACTTC
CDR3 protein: CASSQDWGREYDEQYF

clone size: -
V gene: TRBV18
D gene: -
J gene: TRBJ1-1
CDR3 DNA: TGTGCCAGCTCCCAGGGGACTGAAGCTTTCTTT
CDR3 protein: CASSQGTEAFF

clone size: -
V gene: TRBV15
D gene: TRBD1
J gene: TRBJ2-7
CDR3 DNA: TGTGCCACCAGCGCAGGGGGCTCCACCTACGAGCAGTACTTC
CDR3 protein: CATSAGGSTYEQYF

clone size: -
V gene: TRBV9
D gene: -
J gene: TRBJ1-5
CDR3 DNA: TGTGCCAGCAGCGTAGGGAGAGGGATGGGTCAGCCCCAGCATTTT
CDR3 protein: CASSVGRGMGQPQHF

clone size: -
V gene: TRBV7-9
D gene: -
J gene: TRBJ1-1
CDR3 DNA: TGTGCCAGCATCCCCCCAGGGCCGAACACTGAAGCTTTCTTT
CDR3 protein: CASIPPGPNTEAFF

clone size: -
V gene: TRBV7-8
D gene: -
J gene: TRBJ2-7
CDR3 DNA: TGTGCCAGCAGCTCCAACAGGGCCTCCTACGAGCAGTACTTC
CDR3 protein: CASSSNRASYEQYF

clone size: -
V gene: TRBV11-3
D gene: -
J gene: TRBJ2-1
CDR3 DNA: TGTGCCAGCAGCTTAGAAGGGGGGGGGAACAATGAGCAGTTCTTC
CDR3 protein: CASSLEGGGNNEQFF

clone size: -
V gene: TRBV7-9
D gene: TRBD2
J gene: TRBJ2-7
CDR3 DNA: TGTGCCAGCAGCTCAAACCTAGAGTTAGCGGGACTACCTTACGAGCAGTACTTC
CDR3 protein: CASSSNLELAGLPYEQYF

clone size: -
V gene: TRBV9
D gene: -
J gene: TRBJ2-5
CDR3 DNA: TGTGCCAGCAGCCCAACTGGCGGGAATCCTGGAGAGACCCAGTACTTC
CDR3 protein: CASSPTGGNPGETQYF

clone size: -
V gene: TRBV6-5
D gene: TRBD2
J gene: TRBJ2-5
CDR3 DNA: TGTGCCAGCAGTTATGCGGGAGCGATCCAAGAGACCCAGTACTTC
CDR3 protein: CASSYAGAIQETQYF

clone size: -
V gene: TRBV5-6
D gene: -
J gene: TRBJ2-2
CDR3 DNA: TGTGCCAGCAGCGTGTCAGACGGGGAGCTGTTTTTT
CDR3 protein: CASSVSDGELFF

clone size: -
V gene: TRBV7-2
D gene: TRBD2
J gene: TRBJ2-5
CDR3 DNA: TGTGCCAGCAGCCGGGGACTACGAGAGACCCAGTACTTC
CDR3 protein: CASSRGLRETQYF

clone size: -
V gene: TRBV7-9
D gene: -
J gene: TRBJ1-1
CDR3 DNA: TGTGCCAGCAGCTTTTTCGAGGGCTTGAACACTGAAGCTTTCTTT
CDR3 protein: CASSFFEGLNTEAFF

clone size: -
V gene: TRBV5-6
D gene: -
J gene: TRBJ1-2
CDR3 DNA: TGTGCCAGCAGCTTTGTCTCGGTACAGTCGATTATGGGTGGCTACACCTTC
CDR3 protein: CASSFVSVQSIMGGYTF

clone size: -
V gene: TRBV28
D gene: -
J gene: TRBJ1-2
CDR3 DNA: TGTGCCAGCAGTTTTCGGACAGCCTACTATGGCTACACCTTC
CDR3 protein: CASSFRTAYYGYTF

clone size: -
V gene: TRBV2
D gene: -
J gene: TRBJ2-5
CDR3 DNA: TGTGCCACCTTGCTCGGTTACCAAGAGACCCAGTACTTC
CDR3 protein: CATLLGYQETQYF

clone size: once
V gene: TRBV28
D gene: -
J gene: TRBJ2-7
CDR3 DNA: TGTGCCAGCAGTTCCATCGGGAGAAGCTCCTACGAGCAGTACTTC
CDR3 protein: CASSSIGRSSYEQYF